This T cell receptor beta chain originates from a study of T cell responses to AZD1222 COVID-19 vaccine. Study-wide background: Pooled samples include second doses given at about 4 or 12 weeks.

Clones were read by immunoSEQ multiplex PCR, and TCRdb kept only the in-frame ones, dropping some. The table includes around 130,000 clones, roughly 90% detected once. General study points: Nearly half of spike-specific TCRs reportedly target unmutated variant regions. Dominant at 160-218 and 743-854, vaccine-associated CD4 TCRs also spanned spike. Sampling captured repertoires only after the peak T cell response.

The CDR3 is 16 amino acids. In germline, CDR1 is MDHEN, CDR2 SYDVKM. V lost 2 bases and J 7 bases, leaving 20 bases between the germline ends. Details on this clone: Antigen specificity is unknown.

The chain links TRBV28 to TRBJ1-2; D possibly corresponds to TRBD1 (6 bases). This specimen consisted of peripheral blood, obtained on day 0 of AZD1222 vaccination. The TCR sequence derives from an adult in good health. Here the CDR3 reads CASSLPAFRGGGGYTF. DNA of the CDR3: TGTGCCAGCAGTTTACCCGCCTTCAGGGGCGGAGGTGGCTACACCTTC.